The 28 T cell receptor beta chains below were found in one sample sequenced in a study of OX40 agonist ivuxolimab in advanced cancers. Sequencing was performed with immunoSEQ multiplex PCR; in TCRdb, only in-frame clones are kept and a portion is missing. The sample lists approximately 66,000 clones; about 85% were seen once. Specimen: CD4+ or CD8+ T cells sorted from blood, collected in a trial of the OX40 agonist ivuxolimab. These receptors were collected from an adult with an advanced solid tumor such as melanoma, head and neck, liver or kidney cancer.

The chain is built from TRBV4-1 and TRBJ2-4, with D uncertain. The length of the CDR3 is 20 residues. V lost 3 bases and J lost 2, with 26 bases in between. Germline CDR1 and CDR2: MGHRA and YSYEKL. The chain's CDR3 is CASSQGILRKGSLTKNIQYF. The CDR3 region has the DNA TGCGCCAGCAGCCAGGGGATCTTGAGAAAGGGATCCTTAACCAAAAACATTCAGTACTTC.

The chain employs TRBV2 and TRBJ1-5; no reliable D call. The V gene lost 4 bases and the J gene lost 4 bases, with 14 bases spanning the gap. This CDR3 is 15 amino acids long. The V gene's germline CDR1 is SNHLY and CDR2 FYNNEI. CDR3 loop: CASSANSPRNQPQHF. The DNA for the CDR3 is TGTGCCAGCAGTGCGAACAGCCCTCGGAATCAGCCCCAGCATTTT.

CDR3 sequence reads: CASSPREGGIGETQYF. CDR3 coding DNA: TGTGCCAGCTCACCTCGGGAAGGCGGGATTGGGGAGACCCAGTACTTC. This chain links TRBV18 with TRBJ2-5; D might be TRBD2 (6 bases). Looked up from germline, CDR1 is KGHSH and CDR2 is LQKENI. Trimming cost V 3 bases and J 5 bases, with 19 bases left between them. CDR3 length: 16 amino acids.

The V and J genes are TRBV5-4 and TRBJ1-2, with 9 bases fitting TRBD1. This CDR3 has 14 residues. CDR1 SGHNT and CDR2 YYREEE come from the germline V gene (reference sequence). The ends lost 3 bases at V and 8 bases at J; junction bases unmatched: 8. DNA of the CDR3: TGTGCCAGCAGCTCTAACAGGGGGCTTGGAGGCTACACCTTC. This codes for CASSSNRGLGGYTF. Full variable domain (remainder filled in from reference TRBV5-4 and TRBJ1-2): ETGVTQSPTHLIKTRGQQVTLRCSSQSGHNTVSWYQQALGQGPQFIFQYYREEENGRGNFPPRFSGLQFPNYSSELNVNALELDDSALYLCASSSNRGLGGYTFGSGTRLTVV.

The rearrangement joins TRBV28 to TRBJ1-6, with D perhaps TRBD1 (6 bases). Germline loops: CDR1 MDHEN, CDR2 SYDVKM. The germline V and J ends were trimmed by 6 bases and 0 bases, with 18 bases remaining between them. The CDR3 covers 18 residues. The CDR3 DNA follows: TGTGCCAGCAGCCCCACCTACACAGGGAGCTCCTATAATTCACCCCTCCACTTT. This translates into CASSPTYTGSSYNSPLHF.

V and J are TRBV28 and TRBJ1-3; 10 bases map to TRBD1. Germline CDR1 MDHEN, CDR2 SYDVKM. Losses at the gene ends were 4 bases for V and 8 bases for J; bases not matched to a gene: 5. The CDR3 spans 14 residues. The CDR3 loop reads CASSSGQGLDTIYF. The CDR3 region has the DNA TGTGCCAGCAGTTCGGGACAGGGGTTGGACACCATATATTTT.

The gene calls are TRBV28 and TRBJ1-6, with D hard to call. The V and J ends lost 3 bases and 5 bases respectively, with 11 bases between them. The CDR3 is 15 amino acids. Germline CDR1 is MDHEN and CDR2 is SYDVKM. The CDR3 loop is CASSLGRQDNSPLHF. In nucleotides, the CDR3 is TGTGCCAGCAGTTTGGGCAGGCAAGATAATTCACCCCTCCACTTT.

The rearrangement joins TRBV6-6 to TRBJ1-2, with D unclear. The CDR3 is made up of 16 amino acids. With 0 bases removed from V and 0 bases from J, the gap between germline ends came to 11 bases. Germline V lookup: CDR1 MNHNY, CDR2 SVGAGI (reference sequence). CDR3 sequence: CASSYSEGSSNYGYTF. CDR3 in DNA: TGTGCCAGCAGTTACTCGGAGGGCTCTTCTAACTATGGCTACACCTTC.

The chain carries TRBV6-1 and TRBJ2-7; TRBD1 aligns across 8 bases. The CDR3 totals 14 residues. V gave up 6 bases and J gave up 3 bases; unmatched junction bases: 7. The germline gives CDR1 MNHNS, CDR2 SASEGT. CDR3: CASRGQVINYEQYF. The CDR3 region has the DNA TGTGCCAGCAGGGGACAGGTAATCAACTACGAGCAGTACTTC.

J is TRBJ1-1 and V is TRBV5-1; D remains ambiguous. Germline-derived CDR1 and CDR2 are SGHRS and YFSETQ. The V end lost 2 bases, the J end lost 0 bases, and 11 bases lay between the germline ends. This CDR3 spans 15 amino acids. The CDR3 region has the DNA TGCGCCAGCAGCTTTTCAGTTAACATGAACACTGAAGCTTTCTTT. This sequence encodes CASSFSVNMNTEAFF.

The rearrangement links TRBV7-9 to TRBJ2-7, with TRBD2 as a possible D gene (5 bases). In germline, CDR1 is SEHNR, CDR2 FQNEAQ (reference sequence). Trimming took off 5 bases at V and 6 bases at J, with 20 bases between the two ends. The CDR3 has 15 residues. CDR3 bases: TGTGCCAGCAGCCCACGGGGTTCTCAGTCGTCCGAGCAGTACTTC. Residues: CASSPRGSQSSEQYF.

The chain joins TRBV6-1 to TRBJ2-2; D perhaps matches TRBD2 (6 bases). This CDR3 has 13 residues. V gave up 5 bases and J gave up 4 bases, with 8 bases separating them. In germline, CDR1 is MNHNS, CDR2 SASEGT. The CDR3 region is CASSTEGTGELFF. In DNA, the CDR3 is TGTGCCAGCAGTACGGAGGGCACCGGGGAGCTGTTTTTT.

This clone has only one observation. The J gene is TRBJ1-5, the V gene TRBV5-1; D is unclear. CDR3 length: 14 residues. V was cut by 0 bases and J by 3 bases, with 7 bases left in between. Germline CDR1 and CDR2: SGHRS and YFSETQ. In DNA, the CDR3 is TGCGCCAGCAGCTTGGGGCAGGACAATCAGCCCCAGCATTTT. It is translated as CASSLGQDNQPQHF.

The gene calls are TRBV7-6 and TRBJ2-4; 8 bases align to TRBD1. The CDR3 totals 16 residues. Germline loops: CDR1 SGHVS, CDR2 FNYEAQ. V shed 3 bases, J shed 3 bases, and the junction held 7 bases outside the gene matches. The CDR3 reads CASSFGQGRGKNIQYF. Written as DNA, the CDR3 is TGTGCCAGCAGCTTCGGACAGGGAAGGGGCAAAAACATTCAGTACTTC.

The chain recombines TRBV7-2 with TRBJ2-1; 7 bases are shared with TRBD1. CDR3 length: 15 amino acids. J gave up 2 bases and V 4 bases, and 5 bases lay outside the gene matches. Germline V gene lookup returns CDR1 SGHTA and CDR2 FQGNSA. The CDR3 region is CASSSPGQTYNEQFF. DNA of the CDR3: TGTGCCAGCAGCTCGCCGGGACAGACCTACAATGAGCAGTTCTTC. Based on the CDR3 plus reference TRBV7-2 and TRBJ2-1, the full variable domain is GAGVSQSPSNKVTEKGKDVELRCDPISGHTALYWYRQSLGQGLEFLIYFQGNSAPDKSGLPSDRFSAERTGGSVSTLTIQRTQQEDSAVYLCASSSPGQTYNEQFFGPGTRLTVL.

The V call is TRBV30, the J call TRBJ2-5; D gene ambiguous. TRBJ2-7 matches the DNA end more closely, so the J call is doubtful. CDR1 is GTSNPN and CDR2 is SVGIG in the germline V gene (reference sequence). The CDR3 spans 11 residues. This CDR3 is CACHSLGEQYF. The DNA for the CDR3 is TGTGCCTGCCACAGCTTAGGCGAGCAGTACTTC.

This clone came up once. The chain employs TRBV28 and TRBJ1-5; a weak D match, TRBD1 (5 bases). The CDR3 spans 12 residues. V shed 10 bases and J shed 9 bases, with 16 bases lying between them. Germline assignment: CDR1 MDHEN and CDR2 SYDVKM. The CDR3, as DNA: TGTGCCACCGTTGCGGGGACGAGGCCCCAGCATTTT. Translation: CATVAGTRPQHF.

The V and J genes are TRBV5-1 and TRBJ1-2, with D tentatively TRBD1 (5 bases). The CDR3 has 15 amino acids. Germline V CDR1 and CDR2: SGHRS, YFSETQ. The V gene lost 3 bases and the J gene lost 4 bases, with 16 bases spanning the gap. In nucleotides, the CDR3 is TGCGCCAGCAGCTCCCAGGTGGGGGAGGGCTATGGCTACACCTTC. It specifies CASSSQVGEGYGYTF.

V gene TRBV2 combines with J gene TRBJ1-3; no firm D call. From germline, CDR1 is SNHLY and CDR2 FYNNEI. The CDR3 runs 12 residues. V lost 7 bases, J lost 0 bases, and 4 bases lay in between. CDR3 nucleotide sequence: TGTGCCAGCACCAGCTCTGGAAACACCATATATTTT. It encodes CASTSSGNTIYF.

This clone was seen a single time. The chain is built from TRBV6-5 and TRBJ1-4; TRBD1 matches at 8 bases. CDR3 length equals 15 residues. Germline V CDR1 and CDR2: MNHEY, SVGAGI. V gave up 5 bases and J gave up 3 bases; unmatched junction bases: 5. In DNA form, the CDR3 reads TGTGCCAGCAGTCAACCAGGGGGCGCTAATGAAAAACTGTTTTTT. Protein product: CASSQPGGANEKLFF.

CDR3 nucleotides: TGTGCCAGCAGCTTAGGGACGGGACAAGAGACCCAGTACTTC. It yields the protein CASSLGTGQETQYF. The chain couples TRBV11-1 to TRBJ2-5; perhaps TRBD2 as D (5 bases). V lost 1 base to trimming and J lost 2 bases, with 8 bases between them. The length of the CDR3 is 14 residues. The germline gives CDR1 SGHAT, CDR2 FQDESV (reference sequence).

The chain links TRBV6-6 to TRBJ2-5, with D possibly matching TRBD1 (6 bases). The CDR3 length is 14 residues. Per germline, CDR1 MNHNY and CDR2 SVGAGI (reference sequence). V shed 2 bases and J shed 4 bases, with 11 bases lying between them. CDR3 in amino acids: CASSYQGRGETQYF. The CDR3 DNA is TGTGCCAGCAGTTACCAGGGGAGAGGAGAGACCCAGTACTTC.

The chain carries TRBV19 and TRBJ1-1, with D possibly matching TRBD1 (6 bases). CDR1 LNHDA and CDR2 SQIVND come from the germline V gene (reference sequence). The CDR3 contains 14 residues. V lost 7 bases to trimming and J lost 7 bases, with 19 bases between them. DNA of the CDR3: TGTGCCAGTACCTTGAGGGGGGATTTGGGTGAAGCTTTCTTT. Amino acid sequence: CASTLRGDLGEAFF.

The chain links TRBV5-1 to TRBJ1-2; tentatively, D is TRBD1 (6 bases). Trimming took off 4 bases at V and 6 bases at J, with 13 bases between the two ends. The V gene's germline CDR1 is SGHRS and CDR2 YFSETQ. This CDR3 is 13 amino acids long. CDR3 region: CASSPRQEDGYTF. CDR3 nucleotides: TGCGCCAGCAGCCCACGACAGGAGGATGGCTACACCTTC.

The chain has TRBV7-2 and TRBJ2-7; D uncertain. The V gene's germline CDR1 is SGHTA and CDR2 FQGNSA. The CDR3 length is 15 residues. V was pared by 5 bases and J by 0 bases, with 14 bases between. The CDR3 protein is CASSALSLRSYEQYF. The CDR3 DNA reads as TGTGCCAGCAGCGCCCTTAGCCTGCGCTCCTACGAGCAGTACTTC.

V gene TRBV4-1 combines with J gene TRBJ2-3; TRBD2 agrees at 11 bases. V trimming: 3 bases; J trimming: 2 bases; junction bases outside the gene matches: 7. The CDR3 is 17 residues long. Germline V CDR1 and CDR2: MGHRA, YSYEKL. The CDR3 bases are TGCGCCAGCAGCCACTCTCCTAGCGGGAGGACCACAGATACGCAGTATTTT. This gives the protein CASSHSPSGRTTDTQYF.

The CDR3 spells CASGTRLQETQYF. The CDR3 DNA is TGTGCCAGCGGCACTAGGCTCCAAGAGACCCAGTACTTC. The chain is built from TRBV7-6 and TRBJ2-5; maybe TRBD2 (5 bases). Germline CDR1 reads SGHVS; CDR2 reads FNYEAQ. The V and J ends lost 8 bases and 1 base respectively, with 11 bases between them. CDR3 length equals 13 residues. Full variable domain (rest looked up from reference TRBV7-6 and TRBJ2-5): GAGVSQSPRYKVTKRGQDVALRCDPISGHVSLYWYRQALGQGPEFLTYFNYEAQQDKSGLPNDRFSAERPEGSISTLTIQRTEQRDSAMYRCASGTRLQETQYFGPGTRLLVL.

This clone occurred a few times. V is TRBV2 and J is TRBJ2-7; D gene uncertain. Germline V CDR1 and CDR2: SNHLY, FYNNEI. The CDR3 runs to 12 residues. V was pared by 4 bases and J by 4 bases, with 8 bases between. The CDR3 here is CASSGLGYEQYF. Written as DNA, the CDR3 is TGTGCCAGCAGTGGGCTGGGATACGAGCAGTACTTC. Supplemented by reference TRBV2 and TRBJ2-7, the full variable domain reads EPEVTQTPSHQVTQMGQEVILRCVPISNHLYFYWYRQILGQKVEFLVSFYNNEISEKSEIFDDQFSVERPDGSNFTLKIRSTKLEDSAMYFCASSGLGYEQYFGPGTRLTVT.